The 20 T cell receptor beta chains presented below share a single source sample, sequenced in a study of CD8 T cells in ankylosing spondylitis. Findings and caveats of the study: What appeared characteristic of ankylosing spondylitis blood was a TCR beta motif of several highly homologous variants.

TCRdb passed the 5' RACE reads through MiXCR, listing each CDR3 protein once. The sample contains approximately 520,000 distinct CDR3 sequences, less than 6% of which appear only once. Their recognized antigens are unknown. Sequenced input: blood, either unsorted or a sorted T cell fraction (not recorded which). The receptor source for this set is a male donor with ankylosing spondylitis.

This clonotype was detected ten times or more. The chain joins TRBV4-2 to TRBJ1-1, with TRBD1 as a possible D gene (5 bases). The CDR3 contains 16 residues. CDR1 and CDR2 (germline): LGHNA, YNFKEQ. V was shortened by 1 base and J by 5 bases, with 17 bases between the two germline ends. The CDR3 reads CASSQGITGVVTEAFF. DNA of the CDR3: TGTGCCAGCAGCCAAGGTATTACAGGAGTCGTAACTGAAGCTTTCTTT.

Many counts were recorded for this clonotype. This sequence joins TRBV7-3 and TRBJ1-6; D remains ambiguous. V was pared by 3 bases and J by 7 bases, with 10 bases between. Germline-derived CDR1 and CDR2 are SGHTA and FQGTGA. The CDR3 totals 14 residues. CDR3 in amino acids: CASSFNGRNSPLHF. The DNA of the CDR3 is TGTGCCAGCAGCTTTAACGGGAGGAATTCACCCCTCCACTTT.

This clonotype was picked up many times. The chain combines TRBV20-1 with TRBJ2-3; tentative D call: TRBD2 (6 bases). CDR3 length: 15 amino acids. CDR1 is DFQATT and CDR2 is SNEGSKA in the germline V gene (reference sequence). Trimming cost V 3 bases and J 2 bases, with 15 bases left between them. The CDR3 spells CSASDGRGDTDTQYF. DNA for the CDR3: TGCAGTGCTAGTGATGGGCGGGGAGACACAGATACGCAGTATTTT.

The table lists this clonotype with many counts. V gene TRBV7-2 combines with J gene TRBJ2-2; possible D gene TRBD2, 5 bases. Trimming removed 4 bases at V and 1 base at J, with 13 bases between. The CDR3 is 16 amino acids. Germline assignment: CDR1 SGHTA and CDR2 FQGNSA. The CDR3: CASSSFSVMNTGELFF. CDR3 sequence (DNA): TGTGCCAGCAGCTCATTTAGCGTAATGAACACCGGGGAGCTGTTTTTT.

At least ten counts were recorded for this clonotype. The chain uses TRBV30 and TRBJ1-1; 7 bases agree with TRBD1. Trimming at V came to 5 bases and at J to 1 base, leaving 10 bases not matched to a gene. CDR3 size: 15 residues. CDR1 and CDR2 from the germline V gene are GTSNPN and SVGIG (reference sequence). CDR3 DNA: TGTGCCTGGGCCGGTGGACAGGCCCGGAACACTGAAGCTTTCTTT. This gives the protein CAWAGGQARNTEAFF.

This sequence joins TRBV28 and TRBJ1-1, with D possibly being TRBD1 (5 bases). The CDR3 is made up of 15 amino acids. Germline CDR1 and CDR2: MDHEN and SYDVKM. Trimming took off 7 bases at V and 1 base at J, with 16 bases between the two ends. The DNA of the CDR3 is TGTGCCAGCACCTCCCAGAGGGGATCGAACACTGAAGCTTTCTTT. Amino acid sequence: CASTSQRGSNTEAFF.

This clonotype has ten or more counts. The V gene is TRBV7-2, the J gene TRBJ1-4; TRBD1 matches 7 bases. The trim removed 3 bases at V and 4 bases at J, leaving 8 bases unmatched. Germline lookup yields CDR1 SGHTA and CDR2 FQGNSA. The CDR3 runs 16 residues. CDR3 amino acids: CASSFRNRGFNEKLFF. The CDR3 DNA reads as TGTGCCAGCAGCTTCCGAAACAGGGGATTTAATGAAAAACTGTTTTTT.

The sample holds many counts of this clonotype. This chain's CDR3 is CASSVAVSSYEQYF. The CDR3 DNA reads TGTGCCAGCAGCGTAGCGGTAAGCTCCTACGAGCAGTACTTC. This chain joins TRBV6-2 or TRBV6-3 and TRBJ2-7, with D possibly matching TRBD2 (6 bases). Germline V gives CDR1 MNHEY, CDR2 SVGEGT. The V end lost 6 bases, the J end lost 0 bases, and 12 bases lay between the germline ends. The CDR3 totals 14 residues.

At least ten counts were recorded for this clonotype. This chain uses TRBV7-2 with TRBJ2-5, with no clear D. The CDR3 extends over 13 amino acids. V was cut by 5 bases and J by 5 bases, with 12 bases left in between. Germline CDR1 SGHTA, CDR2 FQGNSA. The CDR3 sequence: CASSKTYEETQYF. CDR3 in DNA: TGTGCCAGCAGCAAGACATACGAGGAGACCCAGTACTTC.

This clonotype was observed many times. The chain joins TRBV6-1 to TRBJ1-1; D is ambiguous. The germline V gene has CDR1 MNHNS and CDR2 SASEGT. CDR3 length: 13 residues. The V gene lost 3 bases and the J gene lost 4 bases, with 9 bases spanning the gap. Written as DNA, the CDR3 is TGTGCCAGCAGTGACAGGCCGAGCACTGAAGCTTTCTTT. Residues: CASSDRPSTEAFF.

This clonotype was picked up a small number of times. CDR3 amino acids: CASSQDGMAGEPNTGELFF. The CDR3 DNA reads as TGTGCCAGCAGCCAAGACGGTATGGCGGGAGAGCCGAACACCGGGGAGCTGTTTTTT. The rearrangement uses TRBV4-2 and TRBJ2-2, with 7 bases that match TRBD2. CDR1 and CDR2 from the germline V gene are LGHNA and YNFKEQ. After removal of 0 bases from V and 0 bases from J, the junction contained 10 bases not matched to a gene. This CDR3 is 19 amino acids long.

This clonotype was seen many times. The CDR3 DNA is TGTGCCAGCAGCGACGTGACAGGGATGTCCTACGAGCAGTACTTC. Amino acids: CASSDVTGMSYEQYF. The rearrangement links TRBV12-3 or TRBV12-4 to TRBJ2-7; 7 nucleotides align to TRBD1. The CDR3 totals 15 residues. Losses at the gene ends were 6 bases for V and 1 base for J; bases not matched to a gene: 9.

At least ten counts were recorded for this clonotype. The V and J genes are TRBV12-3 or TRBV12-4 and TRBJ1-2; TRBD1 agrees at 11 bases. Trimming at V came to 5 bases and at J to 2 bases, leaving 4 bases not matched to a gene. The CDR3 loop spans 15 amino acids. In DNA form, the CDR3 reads TGTGCCAGCAGTCCAGGACAGGGGGCGAACTATGGCTACACCTTC. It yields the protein CASSPGQGANYGYTF.

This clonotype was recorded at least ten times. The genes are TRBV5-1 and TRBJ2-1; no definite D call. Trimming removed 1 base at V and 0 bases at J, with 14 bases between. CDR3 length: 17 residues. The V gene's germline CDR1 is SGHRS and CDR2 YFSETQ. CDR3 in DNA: TGCGCCAGCAGCTTGTATCCAGCCGAAAGCTCCTACAATGAGCAGTTCTTC. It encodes CASSLYPAESSYNEQFF.

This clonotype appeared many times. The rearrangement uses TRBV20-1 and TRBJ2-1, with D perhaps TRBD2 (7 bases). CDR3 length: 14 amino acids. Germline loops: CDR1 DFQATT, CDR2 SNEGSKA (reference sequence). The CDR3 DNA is TGCAGGCTTCTCACGGGGGGCCCTTACAATGAGCAGTTCTTC. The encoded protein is CRLLTGGPYNEQFF.

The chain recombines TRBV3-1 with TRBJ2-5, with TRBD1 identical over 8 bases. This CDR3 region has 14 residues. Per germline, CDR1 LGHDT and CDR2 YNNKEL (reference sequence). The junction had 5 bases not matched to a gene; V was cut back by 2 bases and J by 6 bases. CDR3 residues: CASSQLNRGKTQYF. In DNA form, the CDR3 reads TGTGCCAGCAGCCAACTGAACAGGGGGAAGACCCAGTACTTC.

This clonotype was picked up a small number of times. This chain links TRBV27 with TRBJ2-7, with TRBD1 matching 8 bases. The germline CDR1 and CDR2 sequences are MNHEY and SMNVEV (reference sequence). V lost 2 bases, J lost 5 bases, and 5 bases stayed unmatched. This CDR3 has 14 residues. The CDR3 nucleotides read TGTGCCAGCAGTTTAAGGTCAGGGGGCAACGAGCAGTACTTC. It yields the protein CASSLRSGGNEQYF.

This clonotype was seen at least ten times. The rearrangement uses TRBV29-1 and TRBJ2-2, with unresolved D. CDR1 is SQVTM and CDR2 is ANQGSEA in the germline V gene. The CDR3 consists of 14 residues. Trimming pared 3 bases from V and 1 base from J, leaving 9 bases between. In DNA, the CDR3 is TGCAGCGTTGAGGCACAGCTGAACACCGGGGAGCTGTTTTTT. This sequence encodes CSVEAQLNTGELFF.

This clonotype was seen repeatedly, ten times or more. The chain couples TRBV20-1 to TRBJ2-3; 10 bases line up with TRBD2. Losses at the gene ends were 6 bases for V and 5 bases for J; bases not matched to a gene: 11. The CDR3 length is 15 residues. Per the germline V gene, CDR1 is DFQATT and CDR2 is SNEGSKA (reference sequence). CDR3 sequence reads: CSASLAGGAEDTQYF. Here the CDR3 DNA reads TGCAGTGCGTCCTTAGCGGGAGGAGCTGAAGATACGCAGTATTTT.

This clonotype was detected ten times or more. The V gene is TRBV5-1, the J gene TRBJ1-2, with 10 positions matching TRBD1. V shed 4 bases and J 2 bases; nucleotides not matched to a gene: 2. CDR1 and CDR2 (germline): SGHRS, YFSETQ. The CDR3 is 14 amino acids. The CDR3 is CASSRDRGNYGYTF. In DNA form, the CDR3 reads TGCGCCAGCAGCAGGGACAGGGGCAACTATGGCTACACCTTC. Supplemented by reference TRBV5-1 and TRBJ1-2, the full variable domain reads KAGVTQTPRYLIKTRGQQVTLSCSPISGHRSVSWYQQTPGQGLQFLFEYFSETQRNKGNFPGRFSGRQFSNSRSEMNVSTLELGDSALYLCASSRDRGNYGYTFGSGTRLTVV.